These 22 T cell receptor beta chains share one sample of origin, sequenced in a study of T-cell reconstitution after alpha-beta-depleted transplantation in children. The library targeted TCRbeta and was prepared with unique molecular identifiers. MiXCR, run by TCRdb on the PCR reads, gives a single entry per CDR3 protein. The sample shows approximately 500,000 distinct CDR3 sequences, 27% of them seen only once. Here the sequenced sample was PBMCs, taken before TCRalphabeta/CD19-depleted stem cell transplant. Every receptor here comes from a boy less than two years old with Wiskott-Aldrich syndrome, due to receive a stem cell transplant.

At least ten counts were recorded for this clonotype. The chain uses TRBV4-2 and TRBJ1-1, with 7 bases identical to TRBD1. CDR1 LGHNA and CDR2 YNFKEQ come from the germline V gene. The CDR3 spans 16 residues. V lost 4 bases and J lost 3; bases outside the gene matches: 11. Written as DNA, the CDR3 is TGTGCCAGCAGCCCAATGACAGGGTTAACGTACACTGAAGCTTTCTTT. Translation: CASSPMTGLTYTEAFF.

This clonotype was seen a few times. This chain connects TRBV10-3 to TRBJ2-3; no reliable D call. The germline V gene encodes CDR1 ENHRY and CDR2 SYGVKD. The V end was cut by 3 bases, the J end by 4 bases, with 5 bases between. The CDR3 is 12 amino acids. CDR3 residues: CAISEFSDTQYF. The CDR3 DNA is TGTGCCATCAGTGAATTTTCAGATACGCAGTATTTT.

This clonotype was detected only a few times. The V call is TRBV28, the J call TRBJ2-1; D is uncertain. With 6 bases removed from V and 10 bases from J, the gap between germline ends came to 25 bases. The CDR3 runs 16 residues. The germline V gene has CDR1 MDHEN and CDR2 SYDVKM. CDR3 residues: CASSLRGSIHLTEQFF. CDR3 nucleotide sequence: TGTGCCAGCAGCCTACGCGGCTCCATTCACCTTACCGAGCAGTTCTTC.

The CDR3 nucleotides read TGCGCCAGCAGCCAAGAGAGACTAGCGGGAATCTACGAGCAGTACTTC. Translation gives CASSQERLAGIYEQYF. V and J are TRBV4-1 and TRBJ2-7; the match to TRBD2 covers 11 bases. V was pared by 0 bases and J by 3 bases, with 4 bases of the junction left unmatched. The CDR3 consists of 16 residues. From germline, CDR1 is MGHRA and CDR2 YSYEKL.

The chain employs TRBV5-1 and TRBJ2-4; 7 bases are shared with TRBD1. V lost 0 bases to trimming and J lost 5 bases; unmatched junction nucleotides: 2. Germline V gene sequence: CDR1 SGHRS, CDR2 YFSETQ. CDR3 length: 14 residues. Here the CDR3 DNA reads TGCGCCAGCAGCTTGGGGGACAGAGAAAACATTCAGTACTTC. Translation: CASSLGDRENIQYF.

The genes are TRBV6-1 and TRBJ2-1; TRBD2 agrees at 8 bases. This CDR3 is built from 16 residues. Germline CDR1 reads MNHNS; CDR2 reads SASEGT. With 6 bases clipped from V and 5 bases from J, the junction kept 12 bases outside the gene matches. CDR3 bases: TGTGCCAGCAGCCACGTCGCGGGAGGTCCAGACAATGAGCAGTTCTTC. Protein: CASSHVAGGPDNEQFF.

The chain recombines TRBV10-3 with TRBJ1-4, with D possibly matching TRBD1 (6 bases). This CDR3 has 13 amino acids. Germline-derived CDR1 and CDR2 are ENHRY and SYGVKD. The V gene lost 10 bases and the J gene lost 4 bases, with 13 bases spanning the gap. Written as DNA, the CDR3 is TGTGCCACCACAACAGGGAATAATGAAAAACTGTTTTTT. Residues: CATTTGNNEKLFF.

This clonotype has only a few counts. The chain recombines TRBV2 with TRBJ2-1; 12 positions agree with TRBD2. V gave up 6 bases and J gave up 12 bases; unmatched junction bases: 3. Germline-derived CDR1 and CDR2 are SNHLY and FYNNEI. The CDR3 covers 12 residues. The CDR3 is CASRLAGGPQFF. DNA for the CDR3: TGTGCCAGCAGACTAGCGGGAGGTCCGCAGTTCTTC.

There are a few counts of this clonotype. V is TRBV5-1 and J is TRBJ2-5; TRBD2 aligns across 10 bases. CDR3 length: 16 residues. After removal of 1 base from V and 5 bases from J, the junction contained 8 bases not matched to a gene. Germline lookup yields CDR1 SGHRS and CDR2 YFSETQ. The CDR3 coding sequence is TGCGCCAGCAGCTTGAATCCTAGCGGGAGTTTGGAGACCCAGTACTTC. It codes for CASSLNPSGSLETQYF. Drawing the rest from reference TRBV5-1 and TRBJ2-5, the complete variable domain is KAGVTQTPRYLIKTRGQQVTLSCSPISGHRSVSWYQQTPGQGLQFLFEYFSETQRNKGNFPGRFSGRQFSNSRSEMNVSTLELGDSALYLCASSLNPSGSLETQYFGPGTRLLVL.

CDR3 protein: CASSWREGETQYF. The CDR3 DNA sequence: TGTGCCAGCAGTTGGCGGGAGGGCGAGACCCAGTACTTC. The genes are TRBV6-5 and TRBJ2-5; the match to TRBD2 covers 9 bases. The CDR3 has 13 residues. Germline assignment: CDR1 MNHEY and CDR2 SVGAGI. V lost 4 bases, J lost 5 bases, and 2 bases stayed unmatched.

This clonotype was detected once. This sequence joins TRBV27 and TRBJ2-6; D not resolved. The V end lost 7 bases, the J end lost 0 bases, and 16 bases lay between the germline ends. This CDR3 region has 17 residues. Germline CDR1 and CDR2: MNHEY and SMNVEV (reference sequence). CDR3 protein: CASKGREHSSGANVLTF. The CDR3 coding sequence is TGTGCCAGCAAGGGTAGGGAACACAGCTCTGGGGCCAACGTCCTGACTTTC. The full variable domain, rest sourced from reference TRBV27 and TRBJ2-6, is EAQVTQNPRYLITVTGKKLTVTCSQNMNHEYMSWYRQDPGLGLRQIYYSMNVEVTDKGDVPEGYKVSRKEKRNFPLILESPSPNQTSLYFCASKGREHSSGANVLTFGAGSRLTVL.

The chain links TRBV5-1 to TRBJ2-1, with 10 bases that match TRBD1. The CDR3 spans 16 residues. Germline lookup yields CDR1 SGHRS and CDR2 YFSETQ. After removal of 6 bases from V and 2 bases from J, the junction contained 8 bases not matched to a gene. CDR3 nucleotide sequence: TGCGCCAGCACCCCCAGGGACAGGGGCCCCTACAATGAGCAGTTCTTC. Its protein product is CASTPRDRGPYNEQFF.

This chain joins TRBV12-3 or TRBV12-4 and TRBJ2-3; the D is unclear. CDR3 size: 13 residues. Trimming cost V 5 bases and J 4 bases, with 10 bases left between them. CDR3 DNA: TGTGCCAGCAGTCCCCGGACGCCAGATACGCAGTATTTT. Its translation is CASSPRTPDTQYF.

The chain employs TRBV5-1 and TRBJ2-3; 7 bases agree with TRBD2. Germline assignment: CDR1 SGHRS and CDR2 YFSETQ. CDR3 size: 16 residues. Unmatched junction bases numbered 9, after V lost 1 base and J lost 4 bases. The CDR3 coding sequence is TGCGCCAGCAGCTTGCTCCTAGCGGCAGATCCAGATACGCAGTATTTT. This encodes CASSLLLAADPDTQYF.

This clonotype has just a few counts. The chain links TRBV12-3 or TRBV12-4 to TRBJ2-1; D may match TRBD1 or TRBD2 (5 bases each). V gave up 9 bases and J gave up 1 base, with 16 bases separating them. The CDR3 is 15 residues long. This chain's CDR3 is CASLYGGKSYNEQFF. DNA of the CDR3: TGTGCCAGTCTGTATGGGGGAAAGTCCTACAATGAGCAGTTCTTC.

This chain links TRBV5-1 with TRBJ2-7; 11 positions agree with TRBD1. This CDR3 contains 16 residues. After removal of 4 bases from V and 1 base from J, the junction contained 7 bases not matched to a gene. Looked up from germline, CDR1 is SGHRS and CDR2 is YFSETQ. CDR3 nucleotide sequence: TGCGCCAGCAGCCCTGGACAGGGGGCTTTTTCCTACGAGCAGTACTTC. This translates into CASSPGQGAFSYEQYF.

The rearrangement uses TRBV20-1 and TRBJ2-1; 7 bases are shared with TRBD2. The CDR3 loop spans 12 amino acids. CDR1 is DFQATT and CDR2 is SNEGSKA in the germline V gene (reference sequence). The trim removed 6 bases at V and 10 bases at J, leaving 9 bases unmatched. This CDR3 is CSAPVREKEQFF. In nucleotides, the CDR3 is TGCAGTGCACCTGTGCGGGAGAAAGAGCAGTTCTTC.

This clonotype was counted between two and nine times. The chain couples TRBV24-1 to TRBJ2-1; 8 bases are a match to TRBD1. V lost 6 bases and J lost 11; bases outside the gene matches: 5. The CDR3 contains 12 residues. Per germline, CDR1 KGHDR and CDR2 SFDVKD. The CDR3 here is CATSIGQGKQFF. The CDR3 coding sequence is TGTGCCACCAGTATCGGACAGGGCAAGCAGTTCTTC.

V gene TRBV28 combines with J gene TRBJ2-7, with D possibly being TRBD1 (6 bases). The germline V gene encodes CDR1 MDHEN and CDR2 SYDVKM. The CDR3 totals 15 residues. V was cut by 6 bases and J by 3 bases, with 18 bases left in between. CDR3 bases: TGTGCCAGCAGCCTTAGGACCACAGGGTTCTACGAGCAGTACTTC. As protein: CASSLRTTGFYEQYF.

The V call is TRBV29-1, the J call TRBJ2-2; 9 nucleotides match TRBD1. The CDR3 has 14 amino acids. V gave up 7 bases and J gave up 1 base; unmatched junction bases: 4. Germline values: CDR1 SQVTM, CDR2 ANQGSEA. As DNA, the CDR3 is TGCAGCGGTCGGGACAGGGTGAACACCGGGGAGCTGTTTTTT. This gives the protein CSGRDRVNTGELFF.

The chain couples TRBV3-1 to TRBJ2-1; D not certain. In germline, CDR1 is LGHDT, CDR2 YNNKEL (reference sequence). This CDR3 comprises 17 residues. V dropped 3 bases and J dropped 2 bases, with 17 bases sitting between them. The CDR3 protein is CASSQELGTTTYNEQFF. CDR3 bases: TGTGCCAGCAGCCAGGAGTTGGGTACCACAACCTACAATGAGCAGTTCTTC.

This clonotype was seen more than once but under ten times. The chain recombines TRBV12-3 or TRBV12-4 with TRBJ2-2, with D possibly TRBD2 on 5 matching bases. The CDR3 extends over 14 amino acids. V lost 7 bases and J 2 bases, leaving 11 bases between the germline ends. The CDR3 region is CASTGLLNTGELFF. As DNA, the CDR3 is TGTGCCAGCACCGGACTCTTAAACACCGGGGAGCTGTTTTTT.